These T cell receptor beta chains were read from a single sample in a study of PD-1 blockade in classical Hodgkin lymphoma. The repertoire was sequenced with immunoSEQ multiplex PCR; TCRdb's copy has only in-frame clones and lacks some. The sample records roughly 29,000 clones, around 85% being singletons. Specimen: CD4+ T cells from blood, collected before the fourth cycle of nivolumab. The origin of the receptors is a human donor with classical Hodgkin lymphoma. CDR3s include the opening cysteine and the closing phenylalanine or tryptophan. Fields, in order: D gene, J gene, V gene, clone size, CDR3 length, CDR3 DNA, CDR3 protein. The D gene is left open where the match is weak. Clone size is given for some rows only: seen once, a few or many times, or a class if the clone is expanded.

D: NA; J: TRBJ2-2; V: TRBV7-2; size: NA; length: 13; DNA: TGTGCCAGCAGCATGACCCCAGTACGGGAGCTGTTTTTT; CDR3: CASSMTPVRELFF
D: TRBD1; J: TRBJ1-5; V: TRBV28; size: NA; length: 14; DNA: TGTGCCAGCACCACTGACAGGGACAATCAGCCCCAGCATTTT; CDR3: CASTTDRDNQPQHF
D: NA; J: TRBJ2-7; V: TRBV27; size: NA; length: 14; DNA: TGTGCCAGCAGTTTTGGGGCGAATATTTACGAGCAGTACTTC; CDR3: CASSFGANIYEQYF
D: NA; J: TRBJ1-1; V: TRBV29-1; size: NA; length: 14; DNA: TGCAGCGTTGAAGATCGTAGAGGGAACACTGAAGCTTTCTTT; CDR3: CSVEDRRGNTEAFF
D: TRBD2; J: TRBJ2-2; V: TRBV2; size: NA; length: 18; DNA: TGTGCCAGATCCCACCTAGCGGGCACATCCCAGTCCACCGGGGAGCTGTTTTTT; CDR3: CARSHLAGTSQSTGELFF
D: NA; J: TRBJ1-1; V: TRBV7-2; size: NA; length: 14; DNA: TGTGCCAGCAGCTCCAGACAGGCGAACACTGAAGCTTTCTTT; CDR3: CASSSRQANTEAFF
D: NA; J: TRBJ2-3; V: TRBV4-2; size: NA; length: 16; DNA: TGTGCCAGCAGCCAAGATGGGGCGGTACGCACAGATACGCAGTATTTT; CDR3: CASSQDGAVRTDTQYF
D: TRBD1; J: TRBJ2-5; V: TRBV11-2; size: NA; length: 13; DNA: TGTGCCAGCAGCCGGGACAGTGAAGAGACCCAGTACTTC; CDR3: CASSRDSEETQYF
D: TRBD1; J: TRBJ2-1; V: TRBV10-3; size: once; length: 15; DNA: TGTGCCATCAGTGAGCCGGGACAGGGAGTTAATGAGCAGTTCTTC; CDR3: CAISEPGQGVNEQFF
D: NA; J: TRBJ2-3; V: TRBV5-4; size: NA; length: 13; DNA: TGTGCCAGCAGCTTGTCAGCCACAGATACGCAGTATTTT; CDR3: CASSLSATDTQYF
D: NA; J: TRBJ2-3; V: TRBV6-1; size: NA; length: 15; DNA: TGTGCCAGCAGTGAGGGGACTCTTAGCACAGATACGCAGTATTTT; CDR3: CASSEGTLSTDTQYF
D: NA; J: TRBJ1-1; V: TRBV7-9; size: once; length: 13; DNA: TGTGCCAGCAGCTTGAGAATGAACACTGAAGCTTTCTTT; CDR3: CASSLRMNTEAFF
D: NA; J: TRBJ1-3; V: TRBV7-6; size: NA; length: 19; DNA: TGTGCCAGCAGCCGATGGGGCAGAGACAGGCCCAACTCTGGAAACACCATATATTTT; CDR3: CASSRWGRDRPNSGNTIYF
D: NA; J: TRBJ2-2; V: TRBV25-1; size: NA; length: 13; DNA: TGTGCCAGCAAGGAGCTATACACCGGGGAGCTGTTTTTT; CDR3: CASKELYTGELFF
D: NA; J: TRBJ2-7; V: TRBV4-1; size: NA; length: 15; DNA: TGCGCCAGCAGCCAAGGGGGCGGTCGTACCTACGAGCAGTACTTC; CDR3: CASSQGGGRTYEQYF
D: NA; J: TRBJ2-5; V: TRBV21-1; size: NA; length: 14; DNA: TGTGCCAGCAGCCCAAAACAGGACCAAGAGACCCAGTACTTC; CDR3: CASSPKQDQETQYF
D: TRBD1; J: TRBJ2-4; V: TRBV6-6; size: few; length: 16; DNA: TGTGCCAGCAGGCCTTCCGCCACAGGGGGCGAGCACATTCAGTACTTC; CDR3: CASRPSATGGEHIQYF
D: NA; J: TRBJ2-2; V: TRBV19; size: NA; length: 15; DNA: TGTGCCAGTAGTATCGGGTTTGCGAACACCGGGGAGCTGTTTTTT; CDR3: CASSIGFANTGELFF
D: TRBD1; J: TRBJ1-1; V: TRBV7-9; size: NA; length: 14; DNA: TGTGCCAGCAGCTCGACAGGGGCGAACACTGAAGCTTTCTTT; CDR3: CASSSTGANTEAFF
D: NA; J: TRBJ1-4; V: TRBV27; size: NA; length: 15; DNA: TGTGCCAGCAGTTTATCGACCGGGGGCCCTGAAAAACTGTTTTTT; CDR3: CASSLSTGGPEKLFF
D: NA; J: TRBJ2-3; V: TRBV25-1; size: once; length: 14; DNA: TGTGCCAGCAGTGATTGGGGGGCTACAGATACGCAGTATTTT; CDR3: CASSDWGATDTQYF
D: TRBD2; J: TRBJ2-1; V: TRBV9; size: once; length: 14; DNA: TGTGCCAGCAGCGTAGGAACTAGCGGCAATGAGCAGTTCTTC; CDR3: CASSVGTSGNEQFF
D: NA; J: TRBJ1-5; V: TRBV19; size: NA; length: 13; DNA: TGTGCCAGTAGCAGTGCGGGCAATCAGCCCCAGCATTTT; CDR3: CASSSAGNQPQHF
D: TRBD2; J: TRBJ2-1; V: TRBV7-2; size: NA; length: 16; DNA: TGTGCCAGCAGCCTGGGACTAGCGGGGAACATGAATGAGCAGTTCTTC; CDR3: CASSLGLAGNMNEQFF
D: TRBD1; J: TRBJ1-1; V: TRBV19; size: NA; length: 16; DNA: TGTGCCAGTAGTGGCCGACAGGGTGAGGTAAGCACTGAAGCTTTCTTT; CDR3: CASSGRQGEVSTEAFF
D: TRBD1; J: TRBJ2-7; V: TRBV30; size: NA; length: 15; DNA: TGTGCCTGGAGGCTCCGGGACAGGGGCCCCTACGAGCAGTACTTC; CDR3: CAWRLRDRGPYEQYF
D: NA; J: TRBJ2-2; V: TRBV10-3; size: NA; length: 18; DNA: TGTGCCGCCGGGCCCGGGCGAGCGTATCTATCGAACACCGGGGAGCTGTTTTTT; CDR3: CAAGPGRAYLSNTGELFF
D: NA; J: TRBJ2-7; V: TRBV25-1; size: NA; length: 12; DNA: TGTGCCAGCAGTGATTGGCGGTACGAGCAGTACTTC; CDR3: CASSDWRYEQYF
D: NA; J: TRBJ2-3; V: TRBV10-3; size: NA; length: 17; DNA: TGTGCCATAAGTGGGGCTAGCAAGGCCGCTAGCACAGATACGCAGTATTTT; CDR3: CAISGASKAASTDTQYF
D: TRBD2; J: TRBJ2-1; V: TRBV2; size: NA; length: 19; DNA: TGTGCCAGCAGTGAAGCTGGACTAGCGGGAGGAAGCTCCTACAATGAGCAGTTCTTC; CDR3: CASSEAGLAGGSSYNEQFF
D: NA; J: TRBJ1-2; V: TRBV5-5; size: NA; length: 12; DNA: TGTGCCAGCAGCCCTGTCTTCGGGGGCTACACCTTC; CDR3: CASSPVFGGYTF
D: TRBD1; J: TRBJ2-3; V: TRBV13; size: once; length: 16; DNA: TGTGCCAGCAGCCAACCTCCCGGGACAGGGAAGGATACGCAGTATTTT; CDR3: CASSQPPGTGKDTQYF
D: TRBD2; J: TRBJ2-2; V: TRBV27; size: NA; length: 16; DNA: TGTGCCAGCAGACCACGAGCGGGAGGTAACACCGGGGAGCTGTTTTTT; CDR3: CASRPRAGGNTGELFF
D: TRBD1; J: TRBJ2-7; V: TRBV2; size: NA; length: 14; DNA: TGTGCCAGCCGGGGGACAGGGGGCCTCTACGAGCAGTACTTC; CDR3: CASRGTGGLYEQYF
D: NA; J: TRBJ2-1; V: TRBV11-3; size: once; length: 15; DNA: TGTGCCAGCAGCTTCGGCAGGGGTGGGGACAATGAGCAGTTCTTC; CDR3: CASSFGRGGDNEQFF
D: NA; J: TRBJ1-5; V: TRBV29-1; size: NA; length: 13; DNA: TGCAGCGCGGCGTGGGGCGGCAATCAGCCCCAGCATTTT; CDR3: CSAAWGGNQPQHF
D: NA; J: TRBJ2-3; V: TRBV6-5; size: once; length: 14; DNA: TGTGCCAGCAGTTACCGGGCTAGCGTTGATACGCAGTATTTT; CDR3: CASSYRASVDTQYF
D: TRBD1; J: TRBJ1-2; V: TRBV11-3; size: NA; length: 15; DNA: TGTGCCAGCAGCTTAGGCCACCAGACAGGGGACGGCTACACCTTC; CDR3: CASSLGHQTGDGYTF
D: TRBD2; J: TRBJ2-3; V: TRBV15; size: NA; length: 15; DNA: TGTGCCACCAGCCAGGGACTAGCGGGAGGAGATACGCAGTATTTT; CDR3: CATSQGLAGGDTQYF
D: NA; J: TRBJ1-1; V: TRBV5-1; size: NA; length: 12; DNA: TGCGCCAGCAGAAAAACAGCAGATGAAGCTTTCTTT; CDR3: CASRKTADEAFF